This TCR beta chain was identified in a study of cytomegalovirus exposure and HLA in healthy donors. Looking at the study overall: Of the donors genotyped, several hundred in all, 75% to 85% fell in the Caucasian-associated ancestry cluster.

This clone was observed a single time. The antigen is unknown. PCR used 60 Vbeta primers and 13 Jbeta primers. Clones were read by immunoSEQ multiplex PCR, and TCRdb kept only the in-frame ones, dropping some. This table has around 110,000 clones, 60% to 85% appearing once. General study points: Among TCR sequences, most were rare, though some public TCRs appeared in many donors. Prior analysis indicated that the majority of TCR beta V segments exhibited productivity approximately 90% or approximately 30% of the time.

Germline-derived CDR1 and CDR2 are MNHEY and SVGAGI. This CDR3 comprises 12 residues. V was cut by 11 bases and J by 5 bases, with 16 bases left in between. The sequence derives from a male donor in good health and CMV-seropositive. Sequenced: PBMCs. V usage is TRBV6-5 and J usage is TRBJ2-7; TRBD2 might be the D (5 bases). The CDR3 loop is CAASPSPHEQYF. CDR3 coding DNA: TGTGCCGCCTCTCCTAGCCCCCACGAGCAGTACTTC.